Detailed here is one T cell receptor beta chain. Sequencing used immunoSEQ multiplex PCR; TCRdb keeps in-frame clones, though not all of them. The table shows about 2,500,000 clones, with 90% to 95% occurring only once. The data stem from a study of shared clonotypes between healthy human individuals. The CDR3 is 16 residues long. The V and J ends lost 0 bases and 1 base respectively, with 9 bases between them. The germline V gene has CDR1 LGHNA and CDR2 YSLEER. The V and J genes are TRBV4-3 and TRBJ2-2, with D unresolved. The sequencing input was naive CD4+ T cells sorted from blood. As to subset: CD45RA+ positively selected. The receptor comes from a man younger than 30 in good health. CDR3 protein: CASSQEWQRNTGELFF. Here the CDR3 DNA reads TGCGCCAGCAGCCAAGAGTGGCAGAGGAACACCGGGGAGCTGTTTTTT.